A single sample gave rise to the 12 T cell receptor beta chains below, sequenced in a study of a mutant IDH1 vaccine in newly diagnosed glioma. The time point here: week 35, safety follow-up. All doses held 300 ug of mutant IDH1 20-mer peptide, with topical imiquimod. Their specific antigens are unknown. The assay was immunoSEQ multiplex PCR, and TCRdb's table has in-frame clones only and misses some. Among roughly 64,000 clones listed, 60% to 75% were seen once. The specimen comprised PBMCs, sampled from a glioma patient whose treatment included an IDH1 peptide vaccine. Receptors originate from a man between 45 and 60 years old with glioma.

This rearrangement joins TRBV5-1 to TRBJ2-3; D not certain. Germline V gene sequence: CDR1 SGHRS, CDR2 YFSETQ. Trimming took 4 bases from V and 4 from J, leaving 13 bases between them. The CDR3 is 14 residues long. CDR3: CASSRPPDADTQYF. CDR3 sequence (DNA): TGCGCCAGCAGCCGACCACCTGATGCAGATACGCAGTATTTT. Filled out from reference TRBV5-1 and TRBJ2-3, the complete variable domain reads KAGVTQTPRYLIKTRGQQVTLSCSPISGHRSVSWYQQTPGQGLQFLFEYFSETQRNKGNFPGRFSGRQFSNSRSEMNVSTLELGDSALYLCASSRPPDADTQYFGPGTRLTVL.

V is TRBV2 and J is TRBJ1-3; no clear D gene. This CDR3 spans 13 amino acids. Deletions cut 4 bases from V and 4 bases from J, with 8 bases between. Germline lookup yields CDR1 SNHLY and CDR2 FYNNEI. The CDR3 sequence is CASSGKGGNTIYF. CDR3 bases: TGTGCCAGCAGTGGCAAAGGCGGAAACACCATATATTTT.

This chain connects TRBV5-1 to TRBJ1-2; D not resolved. The CDR3 runs to 14 residues. Trimming pared 0 bases from V and 4 bases from J, leaving 10 bases between. CDR1 is SGHRS, CDR2 YFSETQ, per germline. The CDR3 protein is CASSLGGRTYGYTF. Here the CDR3 DNA reads TGCGCCAGCAGCTTGGGTGGACGGACCTATGGCTACACCTTC.

This chain connects TRBV5-1 to TRBJ2-3; 8 nucleotides agree with TRBD1. CDR1 and CDR2 from the germline V gene are SGHRS and YFSETQ. Unmatched junction bases numbered 15, after V lost 4 bases and J lost 5 bases. This CDR3 has 17 amino acids. CDR3 DNA sequence: TGCGCCAGCAGCCCCGGACAGGGTTCACGGTCACAAGATACGCAGTATTTT. Protein: CASSPGQGSRSQDTQYF.

This chain links TRBV7-2 with TRBJ2-5; tentative D call: TRBD1 (5 bases). Germline assignment: CDR1 SGHTA and CDR2 FQGNSA. V lost 4 bases to trimming and J lost 5 bases, with 11 bases between them. The CDR3 spans 13 residues. DNA of the CDR3: TGTGCCAGCAGCTCGACAGAACTTGAGACCCAGTACTTC. Amino acids: CASSSTELETQYF. The full variable domain, in which reference TRBV7-2 and TRBJ2-5 provide the parts outside the CDR3, is GAGVSQSPSNKVTEKGKDVELRCDPISGHTALYWYRQSLGQGLEFLIYFQGNSAPDKSGLPSDRFSAERTGGSVSTLTIQRTQQEDSAVYLCASSSTELETQYFGPGTRLLVL.

The rearrangement uses TRBV2 and TRBJ2-1; possibly TRBD2 for D (5 bases). Trimming removed 8 bases from V and 13 bases from J, with 18 bases in between. Germline V CDR1 and CDR2: SNHLY, FYNNEI. The CDR3 is made up of 12 amino acids. DNA of the CDR3: TGTGCCAGCGCGGGCGACGCGAAGGAACAGTTCTTC. Residues: CASAGDAKEQFF.

The chain uses TRBV11-2 and TRBJ1-1; the D gene is possibly TRBD1 (6 bases). V was cut by 5 bases and J by 7 bases, with 17 bases left in between. The CDR3 is made up of 14 amino acids. CDR1 SGHAT and CDR2 FQNNGV come from the germline V gene. The DNA for the CDR3 is TGTGCCAGCAGCCTGTTGACAGGCCCCAGTGAAGCTTTCTTT. Protein sequence: CASSLLTGPSEAFF.

The rearrangement joins TRBV29-1 to TRBJ2-7; 7 positions agree with TRBD2. V shed 1 base and J 4 bases; nucleotides not matched to a gene: 4. CDR1 SQVTM and CDR2 ANQGSEA come from the germline V gene. This CDR3 is built from 13 residues. This chain's CDR3 is CSVEVTSKYEQYF. The CDR3 bases are TGCAGCGTTGAAGTGACTAGCAAGTACGAGCAGTACTTC.

The gene calls are TRBV4-1 and TRBJ2-3; TRBD1 might be the D (7 bases). V lost 8 bases and J 0 bases, leaving 12 bases between the germline ends. Germline lookup yields CDR1 MGHRA and CDR2 YSYEKL. The CDR3 consists of 14 residues. Written as DNA, the CDR3 is TGCGCCAGCGGCGGGACAGTTAGCACAGATACGCAGTATTTT. It specifies CASGGTVSTDTQYF.

CDR3 coding DNA: TGTGCCAGCAGCGTGACTAGCGGGGGGGCAAGCGAGCAGTTCTTC. Translation: CASSVTSGGASEQFF. The J gene is TRBJ2-1, the V gene TRBV9; TRBD2 matches at 14 bases. CDR1 and CDR2 (germline): SGDLS, YYNGEE. This CDR3 is 15 amino acids long. J gave up 10 bases and V 2 bases, and 5 bases lay outside the gene matches. Full variable domain (outside the CDR3, taken from reference TRBV9 and TRBJ2-1): DSGVTQTPKHLITATGQRVTLRCSPRSGDLSVYWYQQSLDQGLQFLIQYYNGEERAKGNILERFSAQQFPDLHSELNLSSLELGDSALYFCASSVTSGGASEQFFGPGTRLTVL.

This rearrangement joins TRBV7-9 to TRBJ2-7; possibly TRBD2 for D (6 bases). CDR3 length equals 15 residues. Per the germline V gene, CDR1 is SEHNR and CDR2 is FQNEAQ (reference sequence). The V and J ends lost 3 bases and 5 bases respectively, with 17 bases between them. The CDR3 DNA reads TGTGCCAGCAGCTTGGGGGGTGGTCTCCTCCACGAGCAGTACTTC. Protein: CASSLGGGLLHEQYF.

The V and J genes are TRBV4-2 and TRBJ1-4, with unresolved D. V lost 1 base and J lost 8, with 11 bases in between. This CDR3 is 14 amino acids long. Germline assignment: CDR1 LGHNA and CDR2 YNFKEQ. The CDR3 nucleotides are TGTGCCAGCAGCCAAGGCACTTTTGAGGAAAAACTGTTTTTT. It is translated as CASSQGTFEEKLFF.